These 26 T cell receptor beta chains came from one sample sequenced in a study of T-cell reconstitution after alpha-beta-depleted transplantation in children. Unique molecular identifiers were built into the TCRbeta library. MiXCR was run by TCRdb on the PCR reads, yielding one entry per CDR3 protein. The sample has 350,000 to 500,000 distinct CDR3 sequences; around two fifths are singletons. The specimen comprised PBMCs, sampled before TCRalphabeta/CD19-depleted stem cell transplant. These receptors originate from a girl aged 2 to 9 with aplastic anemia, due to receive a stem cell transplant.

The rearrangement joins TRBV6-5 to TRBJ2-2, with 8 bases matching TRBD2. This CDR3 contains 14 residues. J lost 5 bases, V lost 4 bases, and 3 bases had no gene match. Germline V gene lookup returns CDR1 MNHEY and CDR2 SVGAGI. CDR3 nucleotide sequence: TGTGCCAGCAGTTCACCGGGAGGGACCGGGGAGCTGTTTTTT. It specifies CASSSPGGTGELFF.

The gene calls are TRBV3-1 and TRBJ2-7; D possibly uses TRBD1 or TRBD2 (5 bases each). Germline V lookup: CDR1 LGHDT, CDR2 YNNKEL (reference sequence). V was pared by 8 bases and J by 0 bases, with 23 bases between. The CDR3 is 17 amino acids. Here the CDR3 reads CASCPALNGGFSYEQYF. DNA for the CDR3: TGTGCCAGCTGCCCGGCCCTTAATGGGGGATTCTCCTACGAGCAGTACTTC.

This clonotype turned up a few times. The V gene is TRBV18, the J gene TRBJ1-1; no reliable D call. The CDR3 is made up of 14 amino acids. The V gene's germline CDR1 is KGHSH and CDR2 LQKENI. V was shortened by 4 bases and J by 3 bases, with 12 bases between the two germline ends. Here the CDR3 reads CASSHLPDHTEAFF. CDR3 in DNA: TGTGCCAGCTCACATCTTCCCGATCACACTGAAGCTTTCTTT.

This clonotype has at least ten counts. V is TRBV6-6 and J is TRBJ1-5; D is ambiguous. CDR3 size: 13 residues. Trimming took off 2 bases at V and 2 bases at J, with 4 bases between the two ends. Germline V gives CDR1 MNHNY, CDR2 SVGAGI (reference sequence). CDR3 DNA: TGTGCCAGCAGTTACAGGGGCAATCAGCCCCAGCATTTT. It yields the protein CASSYRGNQPQHF.

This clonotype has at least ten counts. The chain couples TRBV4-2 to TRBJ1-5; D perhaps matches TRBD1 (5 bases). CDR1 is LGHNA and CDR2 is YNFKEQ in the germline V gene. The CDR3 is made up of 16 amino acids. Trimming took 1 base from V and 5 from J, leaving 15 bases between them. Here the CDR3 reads CASSQVPGKVYQPQHF. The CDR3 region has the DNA TGTGCCAGCAGCCAAGTTCCAGGGAAGGTTTATCAGCCCCAGCATTTT.

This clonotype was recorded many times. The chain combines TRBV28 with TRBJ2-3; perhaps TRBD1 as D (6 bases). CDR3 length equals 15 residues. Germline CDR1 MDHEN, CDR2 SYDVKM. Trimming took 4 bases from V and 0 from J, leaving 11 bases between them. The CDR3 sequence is CASSSGQTSTDTQYF. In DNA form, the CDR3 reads TGTGCCAGCAGTTCCGGACAGACTAGCACAGATACGCAGTATTTT.

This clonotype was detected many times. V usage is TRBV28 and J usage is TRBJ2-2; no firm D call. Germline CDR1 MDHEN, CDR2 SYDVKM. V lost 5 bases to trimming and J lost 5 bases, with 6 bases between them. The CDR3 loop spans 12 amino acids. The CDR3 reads CASSLQTGELFF. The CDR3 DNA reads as TGTGCCAGCAGTCTTCAGACCGGGGAGCTGTTTTTT.

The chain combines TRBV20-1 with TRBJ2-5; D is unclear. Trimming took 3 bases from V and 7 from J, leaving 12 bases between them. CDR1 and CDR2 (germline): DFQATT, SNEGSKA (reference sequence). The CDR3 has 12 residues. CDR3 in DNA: TGCAGTGCTAGGGCCTATCAGCTGACCCAGTACTTC. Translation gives CSARAYQLTQYF.

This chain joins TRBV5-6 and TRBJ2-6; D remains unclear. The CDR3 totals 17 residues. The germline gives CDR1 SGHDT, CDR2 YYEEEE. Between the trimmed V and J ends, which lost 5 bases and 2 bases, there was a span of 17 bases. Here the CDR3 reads CASRLLPDGPGANVLTF. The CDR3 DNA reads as TGTGCCAGCAGACTCCTCCCGGACGGACCTGGGGCCAACGTCCTGACTTTC.

In DNA, the CDR3 is TGCGCCAGCAGCCAAGAATACGTATTGGACGAGCAGTTCTTC. It is translated as CASSQEYVLDEQFF. The gene calls are TRBV4-1 and TRBJ2-1; no firm D call. Germline V CDR1 and CDR2: MGHRA, YSYEKL. The CDR3 length is 14 residues. V lost 0 bases, J lost 10 bases, and 13 bases lay in between.

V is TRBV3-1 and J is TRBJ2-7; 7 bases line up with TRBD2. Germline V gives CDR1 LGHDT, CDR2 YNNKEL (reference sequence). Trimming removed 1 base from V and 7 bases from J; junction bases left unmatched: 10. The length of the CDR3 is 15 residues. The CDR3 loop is CASSQAGTNWAEQYF. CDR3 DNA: TGTGCCAGCAGCCAAGCAGGGACTAATTGGGCAGAGCAGTACTTC.

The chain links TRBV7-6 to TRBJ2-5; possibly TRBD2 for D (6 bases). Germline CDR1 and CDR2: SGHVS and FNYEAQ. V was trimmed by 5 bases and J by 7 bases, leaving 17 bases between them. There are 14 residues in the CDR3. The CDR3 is CASSTVGSLVTQYF. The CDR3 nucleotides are TGTGCCAGCAGCACGGTCGGGAGTCTGGTGACCCAGTACTTC. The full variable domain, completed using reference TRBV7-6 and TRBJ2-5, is GAGVSQSPRYKVTKRGQDVALRCDPISGHVSLYWYRQALGQGPEFLTYFNYEAQQDKSGLPNDRFSAERPEGSISTLTIQRTEQRDSAMYRCASSTVGSLVTQYFGPGTRLLVL.

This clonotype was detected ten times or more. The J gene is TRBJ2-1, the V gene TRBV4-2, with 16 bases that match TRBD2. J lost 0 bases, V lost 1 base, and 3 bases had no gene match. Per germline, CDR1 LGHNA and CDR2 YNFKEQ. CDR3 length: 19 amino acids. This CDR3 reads CASSQAGLAGGGSYNEQFF. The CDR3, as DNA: TGTGCCAGCAGCCAAGCGGGACTAGCGGGAGGGGGCTCCTACAATGAGCAGTTCTTC.

CDR3 sequence reads: CAVRRAGGYNEQFF. The CDR3 DNA follows: TGTGCCGTCAGGAGGGCGGGAGGGTACAATGAGCAGTTCTTC. V gene TRBV28 combines with J gene TRBJ2-1; 9 nucleotides line up with TRBD2. Looked up from germline, CDR1 is MDHEN and CDR2 is SYDVKM. This CDR3 has 14 amino acids. The V and J ends lost 11 bases and 4 bases, in that order; junction bases with no gene match: 9.

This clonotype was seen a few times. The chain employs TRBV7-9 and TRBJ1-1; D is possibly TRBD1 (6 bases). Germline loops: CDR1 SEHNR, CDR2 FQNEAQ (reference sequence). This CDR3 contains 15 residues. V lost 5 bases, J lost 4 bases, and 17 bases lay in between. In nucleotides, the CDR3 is TGTGCCAGCAGCGTCCTACAGGGCGTGGGCACTGAAGCTTTCTTT. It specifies CASSVLQGVGTEAFF.

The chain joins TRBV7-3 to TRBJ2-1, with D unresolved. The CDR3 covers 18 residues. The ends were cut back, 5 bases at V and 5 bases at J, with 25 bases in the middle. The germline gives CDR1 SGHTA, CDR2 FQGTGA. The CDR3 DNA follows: TGTGCCAGCAGCGCCCCCCGGGCCCCAAATTCTGAGAACAATGAGCAGTTCTTC. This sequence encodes CASSAPRAPNSENNEQFF.

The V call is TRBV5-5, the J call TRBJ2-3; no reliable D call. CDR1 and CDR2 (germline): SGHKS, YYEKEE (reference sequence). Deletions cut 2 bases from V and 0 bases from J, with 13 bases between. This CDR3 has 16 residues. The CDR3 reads CASSFLSRYSTDTQYF. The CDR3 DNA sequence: TGTGCCAGCAGCTTCCTATCCCGTTATAGCACAGATACGCAGTATTTT.

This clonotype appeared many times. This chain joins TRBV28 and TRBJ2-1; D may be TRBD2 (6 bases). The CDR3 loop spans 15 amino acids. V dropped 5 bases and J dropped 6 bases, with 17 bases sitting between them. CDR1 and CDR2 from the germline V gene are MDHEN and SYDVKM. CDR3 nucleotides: TGTGCCAGCAGTACCACCCGGGACTTGTTCAATGAGCAGTTCTTC. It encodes CASSTTRDLFNEQFF.

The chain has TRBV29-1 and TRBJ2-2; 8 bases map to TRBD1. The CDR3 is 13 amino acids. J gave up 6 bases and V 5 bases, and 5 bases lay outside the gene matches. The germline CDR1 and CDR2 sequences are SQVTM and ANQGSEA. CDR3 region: CSVRQGTAGELFF. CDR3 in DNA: TGCAGCGTTAGACAGGGGACGGCCGGGGAGCTGTTTTTT.

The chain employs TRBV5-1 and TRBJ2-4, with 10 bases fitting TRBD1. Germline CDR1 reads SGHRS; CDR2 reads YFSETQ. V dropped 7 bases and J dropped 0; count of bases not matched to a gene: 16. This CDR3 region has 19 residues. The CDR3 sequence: CASSGFPGTGDRAKNIQYF. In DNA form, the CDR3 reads TGCGCCAGCTCCGGTTTTCCCGGGACAGGGGATCGAGCCAAAAACATTCAGTACTTC.

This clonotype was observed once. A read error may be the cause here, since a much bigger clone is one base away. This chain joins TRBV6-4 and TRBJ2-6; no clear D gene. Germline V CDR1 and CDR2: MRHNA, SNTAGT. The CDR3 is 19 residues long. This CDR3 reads CACSAMITSPSSGANVLTF. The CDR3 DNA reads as TGTGCCTGCAGTGCCATGATCACATCACCTTCATCTGGGGCCAACGTCCTGACTTTC.

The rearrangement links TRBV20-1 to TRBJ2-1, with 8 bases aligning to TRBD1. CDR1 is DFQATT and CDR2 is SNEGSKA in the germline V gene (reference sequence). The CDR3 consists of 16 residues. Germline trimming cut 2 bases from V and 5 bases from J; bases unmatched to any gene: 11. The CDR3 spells CSARRPGGRKDNEQFF. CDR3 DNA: TGCAGTGCTAGAAGGCCAGGGGGCCGTAAGGACAATGAGCAGTTCTTC.

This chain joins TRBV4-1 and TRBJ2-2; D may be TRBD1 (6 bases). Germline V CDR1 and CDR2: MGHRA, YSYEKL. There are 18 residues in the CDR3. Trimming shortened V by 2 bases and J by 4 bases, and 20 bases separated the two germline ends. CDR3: CASSQLKTGELLTGELFF. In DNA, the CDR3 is TGCGCCAGCAGCCAATTGAAGACAGGAGAGCTACTCACCGGGGAGCTGTTTTTT.

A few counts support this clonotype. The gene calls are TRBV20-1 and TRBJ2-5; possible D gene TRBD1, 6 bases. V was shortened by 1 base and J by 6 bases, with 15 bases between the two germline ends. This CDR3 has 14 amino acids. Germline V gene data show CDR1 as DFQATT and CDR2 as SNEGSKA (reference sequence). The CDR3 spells CSARGQVTGKTQYF. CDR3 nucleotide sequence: TGCAGTGCTAGAGGACAGGTAACGGGGAAGACCCAGTACTTC.

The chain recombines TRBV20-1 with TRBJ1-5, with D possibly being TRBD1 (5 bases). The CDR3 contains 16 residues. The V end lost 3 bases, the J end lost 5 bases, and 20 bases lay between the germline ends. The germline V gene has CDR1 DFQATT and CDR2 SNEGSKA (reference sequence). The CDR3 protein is CSASPGLGRVDQPQHF. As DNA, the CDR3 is TGCAGTGCTAGCCCGGGACTCGGAAGGGTAGATCAGCCCCAGCATTTT.

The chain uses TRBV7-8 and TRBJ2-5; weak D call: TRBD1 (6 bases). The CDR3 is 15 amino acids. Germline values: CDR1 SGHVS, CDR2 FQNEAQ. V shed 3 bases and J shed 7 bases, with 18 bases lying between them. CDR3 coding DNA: TGTGCCAGCAGCTTCGGACAAGCAGGGGTAGGGACCCAGTACTTC. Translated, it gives CASSFGQAGVGTQYF.